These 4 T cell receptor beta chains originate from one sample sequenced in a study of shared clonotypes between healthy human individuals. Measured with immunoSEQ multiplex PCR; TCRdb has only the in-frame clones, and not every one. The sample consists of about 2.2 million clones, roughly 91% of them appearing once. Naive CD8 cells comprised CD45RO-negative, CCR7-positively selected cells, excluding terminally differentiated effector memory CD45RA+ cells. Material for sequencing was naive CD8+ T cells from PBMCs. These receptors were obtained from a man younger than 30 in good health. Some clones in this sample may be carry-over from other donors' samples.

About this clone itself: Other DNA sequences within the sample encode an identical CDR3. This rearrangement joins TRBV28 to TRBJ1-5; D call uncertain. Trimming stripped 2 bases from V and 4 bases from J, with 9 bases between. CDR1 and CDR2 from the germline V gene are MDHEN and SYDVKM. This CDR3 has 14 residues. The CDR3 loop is CASSLIWGNQPQHF. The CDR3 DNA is TGTGCCAGCAGTTTAATATGGGGAAATCAGCCCCAGCATTTT.

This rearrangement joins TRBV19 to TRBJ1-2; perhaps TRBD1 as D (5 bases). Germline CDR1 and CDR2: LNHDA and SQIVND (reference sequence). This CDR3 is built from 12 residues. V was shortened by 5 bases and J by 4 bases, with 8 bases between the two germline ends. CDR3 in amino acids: CASSSGPYGYTF. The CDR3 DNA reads TGTGCCAGTAGTTCGGGGCCCTATGGCTACACCTTC.

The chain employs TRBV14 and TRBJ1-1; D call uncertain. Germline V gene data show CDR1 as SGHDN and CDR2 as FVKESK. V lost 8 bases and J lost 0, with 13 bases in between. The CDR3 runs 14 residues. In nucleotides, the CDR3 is TGTGCCAGCGGGGAGAGATCTATGAACACTGAAGCTTTCTTT. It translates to CASGERSMNTEAFF.

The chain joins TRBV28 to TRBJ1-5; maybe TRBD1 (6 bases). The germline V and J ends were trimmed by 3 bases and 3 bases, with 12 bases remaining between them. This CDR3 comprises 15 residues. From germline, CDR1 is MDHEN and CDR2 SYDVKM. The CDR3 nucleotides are TGTGCCAGCAGTTTGGCGGGGGCTATCAATCAGCCCCAGCATTTT. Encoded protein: CASSLAGAINQPQHF.